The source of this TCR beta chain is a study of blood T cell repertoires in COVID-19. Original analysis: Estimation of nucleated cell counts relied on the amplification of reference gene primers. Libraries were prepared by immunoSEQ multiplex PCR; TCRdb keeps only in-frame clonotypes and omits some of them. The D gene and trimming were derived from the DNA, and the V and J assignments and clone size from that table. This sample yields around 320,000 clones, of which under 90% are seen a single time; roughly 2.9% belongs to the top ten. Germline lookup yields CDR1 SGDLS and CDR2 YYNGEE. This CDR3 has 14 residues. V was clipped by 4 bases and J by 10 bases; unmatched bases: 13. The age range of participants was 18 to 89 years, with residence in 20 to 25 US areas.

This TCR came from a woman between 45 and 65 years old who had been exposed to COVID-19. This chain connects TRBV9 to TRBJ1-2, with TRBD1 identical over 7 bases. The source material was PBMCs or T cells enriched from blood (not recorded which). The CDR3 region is CASSPQGQGNIYTF. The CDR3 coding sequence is TGTGCCAGCAGCCCACAGGGGCAGGGCAACATCTACACCTTC.